This T cell receptor beta chain is drawn from a study of cytomegalovirus exposure and HLA in healthy donors. Assay: immunoSEQ multiplex PCR; the TCRdb copy retains only in-frame clones and omits some. This table has some 170,000 clones, around nine tenths appearing once. The CDR3 is 15 residues long. Trimming shortened V by 1 base and J by 4 bases, and 14 bases separated the two germline ends. Germline values: CDR1 MGHRA, CDR2 YSYEKL. The specimen sequenced was PBMCs. The V call is TRBV4-1, the J call TRBJ2-7, with D possibly matching TRBD2 (7 bases). The sequence was collected from a woman in her twenties or thirties in good health and CMV-seronegative. In DNA form, the CDR3 reads TGCGCCAGCAGCCAAGGTGGGGGGGGCTCTTACGAGCAGTACTTC. Translating it yields CASSQGGGGSYEQYF.